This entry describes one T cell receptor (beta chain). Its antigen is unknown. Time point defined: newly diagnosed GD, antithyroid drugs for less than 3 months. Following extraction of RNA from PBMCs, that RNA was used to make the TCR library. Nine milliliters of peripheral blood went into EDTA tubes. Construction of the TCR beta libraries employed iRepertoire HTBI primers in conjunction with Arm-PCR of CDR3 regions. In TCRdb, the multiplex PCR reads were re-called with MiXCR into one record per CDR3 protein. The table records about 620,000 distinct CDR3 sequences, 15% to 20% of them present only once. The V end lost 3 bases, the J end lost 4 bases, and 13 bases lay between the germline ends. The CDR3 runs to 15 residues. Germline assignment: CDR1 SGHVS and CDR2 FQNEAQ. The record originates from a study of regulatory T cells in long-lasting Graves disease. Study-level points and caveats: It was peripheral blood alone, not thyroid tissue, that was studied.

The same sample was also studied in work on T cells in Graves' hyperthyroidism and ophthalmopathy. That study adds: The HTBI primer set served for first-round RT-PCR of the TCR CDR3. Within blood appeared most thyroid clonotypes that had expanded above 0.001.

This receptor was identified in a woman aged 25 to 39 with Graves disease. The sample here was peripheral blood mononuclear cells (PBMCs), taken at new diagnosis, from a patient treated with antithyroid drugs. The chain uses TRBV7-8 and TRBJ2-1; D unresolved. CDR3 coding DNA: TGTGCCAGCAGCTTTTCGGTCGGAATATACAATGAGCAGTTCTTC. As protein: CASSFSVGIYNEQFF.